This T cell receptor beta chain was observed in a study of T cell responses to AZD1222 COVID-19 vaccine. Unmatched junction bases numbered 4, after V lost 0 bases and J lost 6 bases. This CDR3 is 15 amino acids long. The V gene's germline CDR1 is SNHLY and CDR2 FYNNEI. Only a few counts were recorded for this clone. Using immunoSEQ multiplex PCR, the repertoire was profiled, and TCRdb retains in-frame clones only, with some absent. The table includes around 130,000 clones, around 87% detected once. The clonotype comes from an adult in good health. The J gene is TRBJ1-2, the V gene TRBV2; 10 bases agree with TRBD1. The sample was peripheral blood, taken on day 0 of AZD1222 vaccination. CDR3 sequence reads: CASSEAGQGIDGYTF. CDR3 DNA sequence: TGTGCCAGCAGTGAAGCGGGACAGGGGATCGATGGCTACACCTTC.